Following are 25 T cell receptor beta chains from one sample sequenced in a study of cytomegalovirus exposure and HLA in healthy donors (TCRdb year 2017). The library was prepared using the immunoSEQ multiplex PCR assay. For the multiplex PCR, a mixture combining 60 forward primers for TCR Vbeta segments and 13 reverse primers for TCR Jbeta segments was used. In its TCRdb copy, this immuneACCESS table keeps in-frame sequences only and misses some clones. Where compared with another copy, unresolved V genes explain less than half of these, and the others have no known cause. A total of 150,000 or so clones appear in this sample, approximately 85% of them only once. The ten largest clones capture about a tenth of the sample. Sample: PBMCs. The source of these receptors is a man aged 18 to 29 in good health and CMV-seropositive.

The rearrangement joins TRBV11-1 to TRBJ1-6; 8 nucleotides agree with TRBD1. This CDR3 comprises 17 residues. Germline V CDR1 and CDR2: SGHAT, FQDESV (reference sequence). The junction had 14 bases not matched to a gene; V was cut back by 5 bases and J by 8 bases. CDR3 in amino acids: CASSLTQGAIGDSPLHF. The DNA for the CDR3 is TGTGCCAGCAGCCTAACTCAGGGGGCCATAGGGGATTCACCCCTCCACTTT.

This rearrangement joins TRBV5-1 to TRBJ2-2, with TRBD1 identical over 7 bases. The V gene's germline CDR1 is SGHRS and CDR2 YFSETQ. The V segment lost 0 bases and the J segment 6 bases; nucleotides outside the gene matches: 5. The CDR3 is 15 amino acids. The CDR3 here is CASSLVSGGSGELFF. CDR3 coding DNA: TGCGCCAGCAGCTTGGTGTCAGGGGGTTCCGGGGAGCTGTTTTTT.

The chain combines TRBV5-6 with TRBJ2-7; D gene uncertain. Germline V gene data show CDR1 as SGHDT and CDR2 as YYEEEE. V lost 4 bases, J lost 0 bases, and 11 bases lay in between. The CDR3 totals 14 residues. This chain's CDR3 is CASSPRHRSYEQYF. The CDR3 DNA follows: TGTGCCAGCAGCCCACGACACCGCTCCTACGAGCAGTACTTC.

The rearrangement links TRBV4-1 to TRBJ1-1; D is possibly TRBD1 (5 bases). Germline CDR1 MGHRA, CDR2 YSYEKL. Trimming stripped 4 bases from V and 4 bases from J, with 19 bases between. This CDR3 has 16 residues. CDR3 DNA: TGCGCCAGCAGCCCCGGGGGAGGGGTTACTGGCACTGAAGCTTTCTTT. Its protein is CASSPGGGVTGTEAFF.

DNA for the CDR3: TGTGCCAGCAGTCCAGCGGGAGAGACCCAGTACTTC. Translating gives CASSPAGETQYF. The chain combines TRBV6-6 with TRBJ2-5, with a tentative D call TRBD2 (6 bases). Germline CDR1 and CDR2: MNHNY and SVGAGI (reference sequence). With 5 bases removed from V and 4 bases from J, the gap between germline ends came to 8 bases. The CDR3 contains 12 residues.

This clone was seen a few times. The chain joins TRBV6-6 to TRBJ1-2, with 9 positions matching TRBD1. Losses at the gene ends were 9 bases for V and 5 bases for J; bases not matched to a gene: 7. CDR1 is MNHNY and CDR2 is SVGAGI in the germline V gene (reference sequence). The CDR3 is 13 residues long. The CDR3 DNA sequence: TGTGCCAGTGGGACAGGGTTGGGATATGGCTACACCTTC. Translated, it gives CASGTGLGYGYTF.

This chain joins TRBV6-5 and TRBJ2-7, with 8 positions matching TRBD1. The CDR3 totals 14 residues. Germline V gene sequence: CDR1 MNHEY, CDR2 SVGAGI. Trimming removed 6 bases from V and 5 bases from J; junction bases left unmatched: 9. The DNA of the CDR3 is TGTGCCAGCAGCCGGACAGGGAGTGACCACGAGCAGTACTTC. This codes for CASSRTGSDHEQYF.

The chain couples TRBV7-9 to TRBJ1-4; D unclear. The CDR3 contains 14 residues. CDR1 SEHNR and CDR2 FQNEAQ come from the germline V gene (reference sequence). V dropped 0 bases and J dropped 7 bases, with 9 bases sitting between them. The DNA for the CDR3 is TGTGCCAGCAGCTTAGCTGCAACTGGTGAAAAACTGTTTTTT. This sequence encodes CASSLAATGEKLFF.

V and J are TRBV30 and TRBJ1-2; TRBD1 aligns across 7 bases. The junction had 5 bases not matched to a gene; V was cut back by 3 bases and J by 7 bases. Germline V CDR1 and CDR2: GTSNPN, SVGIG (reference sequence). The CDR3 sequence is 12 residues long. DNA of the CDR3: TGTGCCTGGAGCGACAGGGCTGGTGGCTACACCTTC. Protein product: CAWSDRAGGYTF.

The chain combines TRBV30 with TRBJ2-5; 8 positions match TRBD1. Germline-derived CDR1 and CDR2 are GTSNPN and SVGIG (reference sequence). The V segment lost 5 bases and the J segment 11 bases; nucleotides outside the gene matches: 13. CDR3 length: 13 residues. CDR3 in DNA: TGTGCCTGGGCCCCAGGGGGCTATGTAGAGCAGTACTTC. As protein: CAWAPGGYVEQYF.

The V gene is TRBV19, the J gene TRBJ2-7; D possibly corresponds to TRBD1 (6 bases). The CDR3 runs to 13 residues. Germline CDR1 is LNHDA and CDR2 is SQIVND (reference sequence). Trimming shortened V by 3 bases and J by 2 bases, and 8 bases separated the two germline ends. The CDR3 DNA is TGTGCCAGTAGTATCCGGGACACCTACGAGCAGTACTTC. Amino acids: CASSIRDTYEQYF.

The rearrangement links TRBV27 to TRBJ1-6, with D possibly being TRBD1 (5 bases). V lost 6 bases, J lost 13 bases, and 25 bases lay in between. This CDR3 region has 16 residues. The germline V gene encodes CDR1 MNHEY and CDR2 SMNVEV (reference sequence). CDR3 DNA sequence: TGTGCCAGCAGGAAAGGTGCGGGACCCCGAGGATTGCCCCTCCACTTT. It specifies CASRKGAGPRGLPLHF.

This clone was seen just once. V is TRBV9 and J is TRBJ1-1; D is uncertain. Germline CDR1 and CDR2: SGDLS and YYNGEE. The CDR3 is 14 amino acids. The V gene lost 0 bases and the J gene lost 0 bases, with 6 bases spanning the gap. CDR3 sequence: CASSVGHLNTEAFF. The CDR3 nucleotides read TGTGCCAGCAGCGTAGGACATTTGAACACTGAAGCTTTCTTT.

As for this clone: A read error may account for a junction end that differs from germline. The chain employs TRBV11-2 and TRBJ2-7, with 7 bases matching TRBD1. The length of the CDR3 is 13 residues. In germline, CDR1 is SGHAT, CDR2 FQNNGV. CDR3 loop: CASSLDRVGEQYF. The CDR3 DNA is TGTGCCAGCAGCCTAGACAGGGTGGGCGAGCAGTACTTC.

The chain joins TRBV19 to TRBJ1-2, with 7 bases matching TRBD1. This CDR3 contains 13 residues. V lost 5 bases, J lost 6 bases, and 6 bases stayed unmatched. Germline V lookup: CDR1 LNHDA, CDR2 SQIVND (reference sequence). The CDR3 DNA sequence: TGTGCCAGTAGTGTTACAGGGGCGGATGGCTACACCTTC. Protein product: CASSVTGADGYTF.

This clone showed up just a few times. The V call is TRBV7-8, the J call TRBJ2-5; a possible D gene is TRBD1 (5 bases). The DNA matches TRBJ2-7 better at its end, which makes the J call doubtful. This CDR3 spans 14 amino acids. Germline assignment: CDR1 SGHVS and CDR2 FQNEAQ. In nucleotides, the CDR3 is TGTGCCAGCAGCCTAAACAGGATCTCCTACGAGCAGTACTTC. Translating it yields CASSLNRISYEQYF.

The rearrangement links TRBV5-1 to TRBJ2-3, with 7 bases matching TRBD2. The CDR3 totals 17 residues. After removal of 3 bases from V and 2 bases from J, the junction contained 12 bases not matched to a gene. Germline V lookup: CDR1 SGHRS, CDR2 YFSETQ. CDR3 sequence: CASSSRVPSGYTDTQYF. In DNA, the CDR3 is TGCGCCAGCAGCTCCCGGGTTCCTAGCGGATACACAGATACGCAGTATTTT. The full variable domain, rest sourced from reference TRBV5-1 and TRBJ2-3, is KAGVTQTPRYLIKTRGQQVTLSCSPISGHRSVSWYQQTPGQGLQFLFEYFSETQRNKGNFPGRFSGRQFSNSRSEMNVSTLELGDSALYLCASSSRVPSGYTDTQYFGPGTRLTVL.

CDR3 coding DNA: TGCGCCAGCAGCCCCCCCGGGGTCTCTGGAAACACCATATATTTT. Amino acid sequence: CASSPPGVSGNTIYF. The rearrangement links TRBV4-1 to TRBJ1-3; D is unclear. CDR1 and CDR2 (germline): MGHRA, YSYEKL. The V end lost 4 bases, the J end lost 0 bases, and 10 bases lay between the germline ends. The CDR3 has 15 residues.

The rearrangement uses TRBV5-1 and TRBJ2-1; 8 nucleotides agree with TRBD2. The CDR3 runs 16 residues. Trimming took 0 bases from V and 3 from J; bases not matched to a gene: 5. Germline assignment: CDR1 SGHRS and CDR2 YFSETQ. The CDR3 spells CASSLGVAGSYNEQFF. The CDR3 nucleotides read TGCGCCAGCAGCTTGGGGGTAGCGGGGAGCTACAATGAGCAGTTCTTC.

J is TRBJ2-5 and V is TRBV27, with TRBD2 as a possible D gene (6 bases). Between the trimmed V and J ends, which lost 6 bases and 5 bases, there was a span of 16 bases. Germline CDR1 is MNHEY and CDR2 is SMNVEV (reference sequence). The CDR3 runs 14 residues. CDR3 amino acids: CASSKAGYGETQYF. The CDR3 DNA follows: TGTGCCAGCAGCAAAGCGGGTTACGGGGAGACCCAGTACTTC.

This clone was picked up a small number of times. V usage is TRBV5-1 and J usage is TRBJ1-1, with D unclear. The CDR3 is 16 amino acids. V lost 4 bases to trimming and J lost 0 bases, with 16 bases between them. The germline gives CDR1 SGHRS, CDR2 YFSETQ. The CDR3 DNA sequence: TGCGCCAGCAGCCCGGAGTCCGGGTTCTTGAACACTGAAGCTTTCTTT. Translation gives CASSPESGFLNTEAFF.

The chain is built from TRBV27 and TRBJ1-6; perhaps TRBD1 as D (5 bases). There are 14 residues in the CDR3. Germline CDR1 and CDR2: MNHEY and SMNVEV (reference sequence). V gave up 3 bases and J gave up 9 bases, with 12 bases separating them. CDR3 sequence (DNA): TGTGCCAGCAGTTTTGGGACTACTGGTTCACCCCTCCACTTT. It is translated as CASSFGTTGSPLHF.

This clone was counted a few times. The chain recombines TRBV6-6 with TRBJ1-2; 9 bases fit TRBD1. Germline trimming cut 4 bases from V and 4 bases from J; bases unmatched to any gene: 7. The CDR3 runs 15 residues. Germline CDR1 and CDR2: MNHNY and SVGAGI (reference sequence). The CDR3 loop reads CASSWGQGFGYGYTF. CDR3 coding DNA: TGTGCCAGCAGTTGGGGACAGGGTTTTGGCTATGGCTACACCTTC.

The chain's CDR3 is CASSLTQESYNEQFF. The CDR3 coding sequence is TGTGCCAGCAGCTTAACACAGGAGTCCTACAATGAGCAGTTCTTC. The V call is TRBV7-7, the J call TRBJ2-1, with D tentatively TRBD1 (5 bases). This CDR3 comprises 15 residues. The germline V and J ends were trimmed by 2 bases and 1 base, with 9 bases remaining between them. CDR1 is SSHAT and CDR2 is FNYEAQ in the germline V gene (reference sequence).

The J gene is TRBJ2-3, the V gene TRBV6-1; 10 bases are a match to TRBD2. This CDR3 has 16 amino acids. V shed 1 base, J shed 1 base, and the junction held 2 bases outside the gene matches. CDR1 MNHNS and CDR2 SASEGT come from the germline V gene. CDR3 sequence reads: CASSEVLAGGTDTQYF. The CDR3 bases are TGTGCCAGCAGTGAAGTTCTAGCGGGGGGCACAGATACGCAGTATTTT.